The rows below give T cell receptor beta chains drawn from one sample of a study of cytomegalovirus exposure and HLA in healthy donors. Libraries were prepared by immunoSEQ multiplex PCR; TCRdb keeps only in-frame clonotypes and omits some of them. The sample contains some 140,000 clones, approximately 62% of which appear only once. Sample: PBMCs. The origin of the receptors is a human donor in good health. Each CDR3 is given with its conserved first and last residue. The order of the fields is clone size, D gene, V gene, J gene, CDR3 DNA, CDR3 protein. The D gene is left open where the match is weak. A clone size is listed for some rows: how often the clone was seen (once, few, many), or a class if it is expanded.

.,.,TRBV5-1,TRBJ2-5,TGCGCCAGCAGCCGTGACAGCCTGGAGACCCAGTACTTC,CASSRDSLETQYF
.,.,TRBV11-2,TRBJ2-7,TGTGCCAGCAGCTTAGCTGTAACCTACGAGCAGTACTTC,CASSLAVTYEQYF
.,TRBD1,TRBV7-3,TRBJ2-5,TGTGCCAGCAGCACGGACAGGCCGAAGTACCAAGAGACCCAGTACTTC,CASSTDRPKYQETQYF
.,.,TRBV11-3,TRBJ1-1,TGTGCCAGCAGCTTAGAAGGACTCCCGAACACTGAAGCTTTCTTT,CASSLEGLPNTEAFF
.,.,TRBV11-2,TRBJ2-3,TGTGCCAGCAGTGGGCCTGACCGATATACGCAGTATTTT,CASSGPDRYTQYF
.,TRBD2,TRBV6-5,TRBJ2-5,TGTGCCAGCAGTTACTGGGCTAGCGGGAGTGGGACCCAGTACTTC,CASSYWASGSGTQYF
.,.,TRBV5-4,TRBJ2-1,TGTGCCAGCAGCTTGGAAGGGCAGGGAATTGACGGTGAGCAGTTCTTC,CASSLEGQGIDGEQFF
once,TRBD2,TRBV15,TRBJ2-3,TGTGCCACCAGCAGAGAAGGAGGTACTAGCGGGTTTATGAGCACAGATACGCAGTATTTT,CATSREGGTSGFMSTDTQYF
.,.,TRBV20-1,TRBJ1-2,TGCAGTGCCCCGGGGGAAGGCTACACCTTC,CSAPGEGYTF
.,TRBD1,TRBV6-6,TRBJ1-1,TGTGCCAGCATCAACCGGGACAGGGTGAACACTGAAGCTTTCTTT,CASINRDRVNTEAFF
few,.,TRBV19,TRBJ1-5,TGTGCCAGTAAGGCCAGGGGAATCCTCTATAGCAATCAGCCCCAGCATTTT,CASKARGILYSNQPQHF
once,.,TRBV29-1,TRBJ1-2,TGCAGCGTTGAAGACCCGCAGGGCTATGGCTACACCTTC,CSVEDPQGYGYTF
.,TRBD1,TRBV19,TRBJ2-3,TGTGCCAGTAGTATGGGGGGACAGGGATACCTCACAGATACGCAGTATTTT,CASSMGGQGYLTDTQYF
.,.,TRBV4-1,TRBJ2-7,TGCGCCAGCAGCCAAGCAGCGGTTTACGAGCAGTACTTC,CASSQAAVYEQYF
few,TRBD2,TRBV18,TRBJ2-1,TGTGCCAGCTCACCAGGGACTAGCGGGAGTTGGAATGAGCAGTTCTTC,CASSPGTSGSWNEQFF
.,TRBD2,TRBV7-6,TRBJ2-1,TGTGCCAGCAGCTTAAGCGGGAGTCTGGACAATGAGCAGTTCTTC,CASSLSGSLDNEQFF
.,.,TRBV2,TRBJ2-7,TGTGCCAGCAAATTCGGGGGATCCGAGCAGTACTTC,CASKFGGSEQYF
.,.,TRBV11-3,TRBJ2-2,TGTGCCAGCAGCCGGCGGGGCACAGTGAACACCGGGGAGCTGTTTTTT,CASSRRGTVNTGELFF
.,.,TRBV19,TRBJ2-2,TGTGCCAGTAGTACACGGGGCACCGGGGAGCTGTTTTTT,CASSTRGTGELFF
.,.,TRBV7-9,TRBJ2-1,TGTGCCAGCAGCTTAGACGGGAACTCCTACAATGAGCAGTTCTTC,CASSLDGNSYNEQFF
.,TRBD2,TRBV7-3,TRBJ2-5,TGTGCCAGCAGCTTAGAGGAGGGGAGGGCCCAGTACTTC,CASSLEEGRAQYF
.,.,TRBV2,TRBJ2-3,TGTGCCAGCAGTACAACTAGGTCAGATACGCAGTATTTT,CASSTTRSDTQYF
few,.,TRBV10-3,TRBJ1-1,TGTGCCATCAGTGATTACAGAGTGAACACTGAAGCTTTCTTT,CAISDYRVNTEAFF
.,.,TRBV6-5,TRBJ2-3,TGTGCCAGCAGTGTCGGGAATCCCACAGATACGCAGTATTTT,CASSVGNPTDTQYF
.,.,TRBV5-1,TRBJ1-2,TGCGCCAGCAGCATACGCGCGGGAGAAACAGGAACTTATGGCTACACCTTC,CASSIRAGETGTYGYTF
.,.,TRBV12-2,TRBJ1-2,TGTGCAAGTCGCCCGCGGGGCTACACCTTC,CASRPRGYTF
.,.,TRBV5-1,TRBJ2-6,TGCGCCAGCACAAGGGGCGCGGGAGGGGCCAACGTCCTGACTTTC,CASTRGAGGANVLTF
few,TRBD1,TRBV5-1,TRBJ1-4,TGCGCCAGCAGCTTGGCGACAGGGGGTAGTGAAAAACTGTTTTTT,CASSLATGGSEKLFF
.,TRBD1,TRBV11-3,TRBJ2-7,TGTGCCAGCAGCTTGGACAGGGGCTGGTCCTACGAGCAGTACTTC,CASSLDRGWSYEQYF
.,.,TRBV28,TRBJ2-7,TGTGCCAGCAGGGCGGGGCGGTACGAGCAGTACTTC,CASRAGRYEQYF
.,.,TRBV28,TRBJ1-5,TGTGCCAGCAGGGGTTGGGGGCTCGGCAATCAGCCCCAGCATTTT,CASRGWGLGNQPQHF
once,TRBD2,TRBV27,TRBJ2-2,TGTGCCAGCAGTTATAAGGGGACTAGCGGGAACACCGGGGAGCTGTTTTTT,CASSYKGTSGNTGELFF
few,TRBD2,TRBV7-9,TRBJ2-1,TGTGCCAGCAGCTTAGAACTAGCGTATGAGCAGTTCTTC,CASSLELAYEQFF
few,.,TRBV7-2,TRBJ1-2,TGTGCCAGCAGCCCCCGCGGGGGCGGGGCTGGCTACACCTTC,CASSPRGGGAGYTF
.,.,TRBV9,TRBJ1-4,TGTGCCAGCAGCCTCGTGGGGGCGACTAATGAAAAACTGTTTTTT,CASSLVGATNEKLFF
.,TRBD1,TRBV28,TRBJ2-3,TGTGCCAGCACCGTGACAGGGGGCGCGGGAGATACGCAGTATTTT,CASTVTGGAGDTQYF
few,TRBD1,TRBV19,TRBJ1-5,TGTGCCAGCTCGACAGGGAGCAATCAGCCCCAGCATTTT,CASSTGSNQPQHF
.,.,TRBV9,TRBJ2-1,TGTGCCAGCAGCGTAGTCGGGACCTACAATGAGCAGTTCTTC,CASSVVGTYNEQFF
.,TRBD1,TRBV7-8,TRBJ1-6,TGTGCCAGCAGCCAAACCGGGACAGGCTGGTCACCCCTCCACTTT,CASSQTGTGWSPLHF
.,.,TRBV5-1,TRBJ2-5,TGCGCCAGCAGCTTGGCCGCGGCAGACCAAGAGACCCAGTACTTC,CASSLAAADQETQYF
once,TRBD2,TRBV28,TRBJ2-1,TGTGCCAGCAGCCACGGGAGGGACGGCTACAATGAGCAGTTCTTC,CASSHGRDGYNEQFF
.,TRBD1,TRBV15,TRBJ1-2,TGTGCCACCAGCAGAGAGACCGTGGACAGGCTAGGGGGCTACACCTTC,CATSRETVDRLGGYTF
.,TRBD1,TRBV27,TRBJ1-4,TGTGCCAGCAGGACCCAGGGGGGAGAAAAACTGTTTTTT,CASRTQGGEKLFF
few,.,TRBV2,TRBJ1-5,TGTGCCAGCAGACAGGGTCAGCCCCAGCATTTT,CASRQGQPQHF
once,.,TRBV28,TRBJ2-7,TGTGCCAGCACCCCCGGCGCCCGACTCAAGCAGTACTTC,CASTPGARLKQYF
.,TRBD2,TRBV7-3,TRBJ2-7,TGTGCCAGCAGCTTAACCCCAGGGACTAGCGGGATACGCTACGAGCAGTACTTC,CASSLTPGTSGIRYEQYF
.,.,TRBV7-6,TRBJ2-6,TGTGCCAGCAGCGCACACGGGGCTGGGGCCAACGTCCTGACTTTC,CASSAHGAGANVLTF
.,.,TRBV21-1,TRBJ2-3,TGTGCCAGCAGCAAAGTGATTAACACCTCTAGCACAGATACGCAGTATTTT,CASSKVINTSSTDTQYF
few,TRBD2,TRBV5-4,TRBJ2-2,TGTGCCAGCAGCTCGGGAGGGGGGGGCGGGAACACCGGGGAGCTGTTTTTT,CASSSGGGGGNTGELFF
.,TRBD2,TRBV7-2,TRBJ2-1,TGTGCCAGCAGCCTTGCTAGCGGGAGGCATGGACCCTACAATGAGCAGTTCTTC,CASSLASGRHGPYNEQFF
.,TRBD1,TRBV2,TRBJ2-1,TGTGCCAGCAGCCAAGGGGGCCCCTACAATGAGCAGTTCTTC,CASSQGGPYNEQFF
.,.,TRBV4-1,TRBJ2-7,TGCGCCAGCAGCCACCCTGGGGGACTTGACGAGCAGTACTTC,CASSHPGGLDEQYF
.,TRBD2,TRBV15,TRBJ2-7,TGTGCCACCAGCCCCCTGGCGGGAGCCTACGAGCAGTACTTC,CATSPLAGAYEQYF
once,TRBD2,TRBV4-2,TRBJ2-6,TGTGCCAGCAGCCAAGAATGGGCAAGCGGGAGGGGCCCTGGGGCCAACGTCCTGACTTTC,CASSQEWASGRGPGANVLTF
few,TRBD1,TRBV7-9,TRBJ1-5,TGTGCCAGCAGCTCCGACAGGGTCGATCAGCCCCAGCATTTT,CASSSDRVDQPQHF
.,TRBD2,TRBV5-1,TRBJ2-7,TGCGCCAGCAGACTATCCCAGACTAGCGGGGTGTCCTACGAGCAGTACTTC,CASRLSQTSGVSYEQYF
.,.,TRBV4-1,TRBJ2-7,TGCGCCAGCAGCTACCAACCGGCCTACGAGCAGTACTTC,CASSYQPAYEQYF
.,.,TRBV5-4,TRBJ2-5,TGTGCCAGCAACCCAATAGACCAAGAGACCCAGTACTTC,CASNPIDQETQYF
few,TRBD1,TRBV29-1,TRBJ2-3,TGCAGCGTTCTTCAACGGGACAGGGGGACAGATACGCAGTATTTT,CSVLQRDRGTDTQYF
few,TRBD2,TRBV15,TRBJ2-1,TGTGCCACCAGCAGACTAAGCGGGAGGAACAATGAGCAGTTCTTC,CATSRLSGRNNEQFF